Described below is a single TCR beta chain sequence and its context. At the DNA level, this CDR3 is encoded by other sequences in the same sample as well. The CDR3 is made up of 14 amino acids. Per germline, CDR1 SGHTA and CDR2 FQGNSA. J lost 4 bases, V lost 6 bases, and 5 bases had no gene match. This sample was included in a study of blood T cell repertoires in COVID-19. Background on the study: The origin of the acute and convalescent COVID-19 samples was the United States, Italy and Spain.

Authors' data handling: Nucleated cell counts were estimated from reference gene primer amplification. Assay used: immunoSEQ multiplex PCR; TCRdb lists only in-frame clones, some missing. Clone size and the V and J calls come from that table; the DNA yielded D and trimming. The sample contains around 200,000 clones, approximately 87% of which appear only once. The TCR sequence derives from a young woman who had recovered from COVID-19. The genes are TRBV7-2 and TRBJ2-3; 9 bases line up with TRBD1. Sequenced input: peripheral blood. CDR3 sequence: CASSLGQGADTQYF. Here the CDR3 DNA reads TGTGCCAGCAGTTTGGGACAGGGCGCAGATACGCAGTATTTT.